This TCR beta chain was identified during a study of human T cells and chemical hapten exposure. On the study more broadly: Diphenylcyclopropenone was applied weekly to patients' scalps across the approximately 24-week study. Slight differences in pooled library volume were the main source of varying TCR yields across samples. Overall study results and limits: Positively correlated with patch test score were the counts of PT1 expanded TCRs.

One entry per CDR3 protein results from TCRdb running MiXCR on the RACE reads. The sample carries 95,000 to 150,000 distinct CDR3 sequences, roughly an eighth recorded once. The sample's time point: patch test 1, 2 weeks after DPC sensitization. Regarding treatment: therapeutic diphenylcyclopropenone sensitization with weekly scalp DPC. Blood draws preceded each patch test application. A word on this clonotype: The antigen is not known.

Germline V lookup: CDR1 SGHTA, CDR2 FQGNSA. V shed 5 bases and J shed 0 bases, with 16 bases lying between them. CDR3 length: 16 residues. The clonotype comes from a man aged 18-30 years with alopecia areata. Some clones in this sample may be carry-over from other donors' samples. The sample in question was whole blood, obtained in connection with sensitization to the hapten diphenylcyclopropenone (DPC). This rearrangement joins TRBV7-2 to TRBJ1-1; possible D gene TRBD1, 5 bases. The CDR3 DNA follows: TGTGCCAGCAGCCCCAGGCGGGACCTCATGAACACTGAAGCTTTCTTT. Protein sequence: CASSPRRDLMNTEAFF.